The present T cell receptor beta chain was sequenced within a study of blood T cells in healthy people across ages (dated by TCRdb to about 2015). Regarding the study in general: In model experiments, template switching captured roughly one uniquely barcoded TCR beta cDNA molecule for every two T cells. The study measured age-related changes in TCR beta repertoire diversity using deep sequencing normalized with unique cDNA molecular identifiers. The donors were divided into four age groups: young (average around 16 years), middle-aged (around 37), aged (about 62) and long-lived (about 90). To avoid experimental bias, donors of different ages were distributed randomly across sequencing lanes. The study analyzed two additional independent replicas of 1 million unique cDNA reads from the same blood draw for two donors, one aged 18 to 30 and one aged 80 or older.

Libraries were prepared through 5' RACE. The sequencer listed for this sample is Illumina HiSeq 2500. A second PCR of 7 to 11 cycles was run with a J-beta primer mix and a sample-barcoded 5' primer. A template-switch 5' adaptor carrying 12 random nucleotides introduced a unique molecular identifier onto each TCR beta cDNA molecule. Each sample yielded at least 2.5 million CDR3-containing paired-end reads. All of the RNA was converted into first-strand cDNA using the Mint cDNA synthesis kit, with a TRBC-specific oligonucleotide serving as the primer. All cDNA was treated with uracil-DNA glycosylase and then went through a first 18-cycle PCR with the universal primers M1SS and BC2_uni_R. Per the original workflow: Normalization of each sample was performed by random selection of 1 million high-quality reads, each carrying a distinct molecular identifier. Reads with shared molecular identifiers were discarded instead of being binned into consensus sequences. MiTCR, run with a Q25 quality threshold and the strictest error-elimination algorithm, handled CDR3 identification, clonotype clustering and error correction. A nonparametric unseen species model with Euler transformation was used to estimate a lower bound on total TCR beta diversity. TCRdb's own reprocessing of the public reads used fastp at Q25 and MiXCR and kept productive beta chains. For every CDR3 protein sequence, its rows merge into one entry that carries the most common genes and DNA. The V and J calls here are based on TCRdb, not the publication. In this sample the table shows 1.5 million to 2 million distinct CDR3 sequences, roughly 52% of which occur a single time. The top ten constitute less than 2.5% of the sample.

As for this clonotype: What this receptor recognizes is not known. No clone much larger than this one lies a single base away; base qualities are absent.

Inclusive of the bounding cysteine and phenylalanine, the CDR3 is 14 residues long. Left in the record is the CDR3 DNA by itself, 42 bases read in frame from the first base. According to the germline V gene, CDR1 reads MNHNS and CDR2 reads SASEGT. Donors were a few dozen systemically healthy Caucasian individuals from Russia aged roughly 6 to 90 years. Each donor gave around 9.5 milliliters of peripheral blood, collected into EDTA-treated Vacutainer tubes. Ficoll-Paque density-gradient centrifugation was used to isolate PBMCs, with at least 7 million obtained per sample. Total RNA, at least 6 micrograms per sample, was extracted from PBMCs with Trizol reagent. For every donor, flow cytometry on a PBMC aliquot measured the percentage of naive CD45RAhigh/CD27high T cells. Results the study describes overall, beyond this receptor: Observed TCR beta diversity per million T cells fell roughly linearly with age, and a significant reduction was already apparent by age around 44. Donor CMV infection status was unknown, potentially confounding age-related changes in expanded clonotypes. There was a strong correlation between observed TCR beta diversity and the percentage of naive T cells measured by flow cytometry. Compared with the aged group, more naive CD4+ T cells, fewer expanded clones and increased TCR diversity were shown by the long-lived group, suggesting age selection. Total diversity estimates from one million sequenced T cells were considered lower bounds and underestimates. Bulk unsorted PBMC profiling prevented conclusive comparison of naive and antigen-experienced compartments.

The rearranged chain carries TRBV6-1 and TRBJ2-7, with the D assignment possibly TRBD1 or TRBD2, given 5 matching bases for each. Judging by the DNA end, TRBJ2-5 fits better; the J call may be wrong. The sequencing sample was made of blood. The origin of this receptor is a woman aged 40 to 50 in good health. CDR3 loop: CASSDAWGLETQYF. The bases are TGTGCCAGCAGTGATGCGTGGGGGTTGGAGACCCAGTACTTC.